A selection of T cell receptor beta chains follows, all from one sample in a study of shared T cell receptors in the human thymus. This table comes from immunoSEQ multiplex PCR, and its TCRdb copy is limited to in-frame clones, with some not included. The top ten hold 0.009% to 0.0095% of the sample, which has 500,000 to 850,000 clones, around 87% seen once. These data were likewise used in another study, on human thymus T cells.

Material: thymocytes. All receptors come from a boy under three years old with a congenital heart defect. Both conserved end residues are trimmed from each CDR3. A D gene is named only where the DNA matches it firmly.

J | V | D | CDR3
TRBJ1-5 | TRBV5-8 | . | ASSLGAKYSNQPQH
TRBJ1-6 | TRBV28 | TRBD1 | ASSLVPPGQVNSPLH
TRBJ1-1 | TRBV14 | TRBD1 | ASSQGDRVLYGEAF
TRBJ1-4 | TRBV19 | . | ASSTGPATTNEKLF
TRBJ1-4 | TRBV2 | . | ASSVRGTDEKLF
TRBJ2-3 | TRBV6-5 | TRBD1 | ASSSGGQGARDTQY
TRBJ2-7 | TRBV29-1 | . | SARTASYEQY
TRBJ2-1 | TRBV7-6 | TRBD2 | ASSLSKGWEREYNEQF
TRBJ2-1 | TRBV6-4 | . | ASSDSPGNEQF
TRBJ2-3 | TRBV6-1 | TRBD1 | ASSDWTGPTDTQY
TRBJ2-7 | TRBV5-8 | . | ASSLGLNLQRDDYEQY
TRBJ2-2 | TRBV4-1 | . | ASSQGLETGNGELF
TRBJ1-5 | TRBV7-9 | TRBD1 | ASSLGQGAKNQPQH
TRBJ2-7 | TRBV28 | . | ASAWGRGFGEQY
TRBJ1-6 | TRBV4-1 | TRBD1 | ASSPHDRGPNSPLH
TRBJ1-3 | TRBV9 | . | ASSVGIDDSSGNTIY
TRBJ2-7 | TRBV28 | TRBD1 | ASSGRQGAWNEQY
TRBJ2-2 | TRBV19 | TRBD2 | ASSGTSSVSGELF
TRBJ2-7 | TRBV11-2 | . | ASSLGLLYEQY
TRBJ1-2 | TRBV29-1 | TRBD1 | SVLPYQGQGDGYT
TRBJ1-1 | TRBV7-9 | . | ASSPPAGSGYTEAF
TRBJ2-1 | TRBV28 | . | ASILADSNNEQF
TRBJ1-1 | TRBV2 | . | AREQGLNTEAF
TRBJ1-2 | TRBV28 | . | ASSFGGNRDYGYT
TRBJ2-7 | TRBV7-9 | TRBD1 | ASSLQWTGDVYEQY
TRBJ1-2 | TRBV10-1 | TRBD1 | ATSRTTGGEWDGYT
TRBJ2-7 | TRBV28 | . | ASSTTPGRTYEQY
TRBJ2-3 | TRBV4-2 | TRBD2 | ASSQDGVSGGVADTQY
TRBJ2-3 | TRBV29-1 | TRBD1 | SVGGWGTDRYAQGTDTQY
TRBJ2-2 | TRBV28 | TRBD2 | ASRRLAGTFGELF
TRBJ2-1 | TRBV7-2 | TRBD1 | ASSLVTDRVLNEQF
TRBJ2-2 | TRBV7-6 | . | ASSPPRAMRDTGELF
TRBJ2-3 | TRBV29-1 | TRBD2 | SVETSGSTDTQY
TRBJ2-1 | TRBV11-3 | TRBD1 | ASSRTDRPYNEQF
TRBJ1-5 | TRBV19 | . | ASSTGQFGNQPQH
TRBJ2-7 | TRBV28 | TRBD2 | ASSSRGLAGVGYEQY
TRBJ2-7 | TRBV9 | . | ASSAPRTDISYEQY
TRBJ2-3 | TRBV2 | . | ASSEAPLEQGEEDTQY
TRBJ2-7 | TRBV19 | TRBD1 | ASSIRDSSYEQY
TRBJ1-2 | TRBV28 | TRBD1 | ASRPRTGNGYT
TRBJ2-5 | TRBV5-1 | TRBD1 | ASRAGRGQETQY
TRBJ2-5 | TRBV5-1 | TRBD2 | ASSRSSGEYQETQY
TRBJ2-7 | TRBV27 | TRBD2 | ASSLSGTSRHYEQY
TRBJ2-5 | TRBV6-1 | TRBD2 | ASGQRENTETQY
TRBJ1-2 | TRBV4-3 | . | ASSQRANPGNRYGYT
TRBJ2-7 | TRBV13 | . | ASSFGVHSYEQY
TRBJ2-5 | TRBV2 | . | ASSVGAVGETQY